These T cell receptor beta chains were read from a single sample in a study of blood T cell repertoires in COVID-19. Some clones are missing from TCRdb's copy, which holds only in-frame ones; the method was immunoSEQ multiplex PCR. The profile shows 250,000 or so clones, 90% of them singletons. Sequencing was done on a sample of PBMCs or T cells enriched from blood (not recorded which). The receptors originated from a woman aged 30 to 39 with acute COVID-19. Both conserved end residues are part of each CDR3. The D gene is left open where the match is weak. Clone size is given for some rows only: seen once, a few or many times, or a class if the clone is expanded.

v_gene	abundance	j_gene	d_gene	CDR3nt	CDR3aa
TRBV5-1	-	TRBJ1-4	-	TGCGCCAGCAGTAACCGGGGAGGGGAAAAACTGTTTTTT	CASSNRGGEKLFF
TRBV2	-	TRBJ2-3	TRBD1	TGTGCCAGCAGAGACTCGACAGGGGTGAGGCTGAGCACAGATACGCAGTATTTT	CASRDSTGVRLSTDTQYF
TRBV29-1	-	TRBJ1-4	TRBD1	TGCAGCGTAAGACAGGGGGGCGATGAAAAACTGTTTTTT	CSVRQGGDEKLFF
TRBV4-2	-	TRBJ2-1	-	TGTGCCAGCAGCCAAGAGTTCTCTTCGCAGTTCTTC	CASSQEFSSQFF
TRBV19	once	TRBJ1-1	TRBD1	TGTGCCAGTAGTATAGGGTTTTTGGGGACAGACACTGAAGCTTTCTTT	CASSIGFLGTDTEAFF
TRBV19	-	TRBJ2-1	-	TGTGCCAGTAGTATAGATGCGCTAGCTGGCAATGAGCAGTTCTTC	CASSIDALAGNEQFF
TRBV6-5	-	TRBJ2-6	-	TGTGCCAGCAGTTCGTCCAGCTCTGGGGCCAACGTCCTGACTTTC	CASSSSSSGANVLTF
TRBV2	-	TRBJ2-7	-	TGTGCCAGCACACAGGGGGGGGGACCTAGCTACGAGCAGTACTTC	CASTQGGGPSYEQYF
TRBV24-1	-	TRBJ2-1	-	TGTGCCACCAGTGAGAGTAGCTACAATGAGCAGTTCTTC	CATSESSYNEQFF
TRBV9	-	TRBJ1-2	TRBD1	TGTGCCAGCAGCGGGGCAGGGGGCTTGGGATTAGGCTACACCTTC	CASSGAGGLGLGYTF
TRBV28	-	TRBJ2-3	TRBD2	TGTGCCAGCAGTTTATCAGGACTAGCGGGAGGTACTACAGATACGCAGTATTTT	CASSLSGLAGGTTDTQYF
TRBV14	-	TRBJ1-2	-	TGTGCCAGCAGCCAAGATCCCATATATGGTAGGGGCGGAGGCTACACCTTC	CASSQDPIYGRGGGYTF
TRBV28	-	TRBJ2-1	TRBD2	TGTGCCAGCAGCCTAACGAAAACTAGCGGGACCCTACTCTCCTACAATGAGCAGTTCTTC	CASSLTKTSGTLLSYNEQFF
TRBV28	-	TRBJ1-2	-	TGTGCCAGCAGTTTGGCCCCTCTGGGCTACACCTTC	CASSLAPLGYTF
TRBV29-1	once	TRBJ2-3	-	TGCAGCGTTGGGGGGGGGACAGGAAGCACAGATACGCAGTATTTT	CSVGGGTGSTDTQYF
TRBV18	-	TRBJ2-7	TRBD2	TGTGCCAGCTCACCAATGCCAGGGACTAGCGGGAGAGGCGAGCAGTACTTC	CASSPMPGTSGRGEQYF
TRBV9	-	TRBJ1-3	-	TGTGCCAGCAGCCGCGCGATAGCAACCGAAAACACCATATATTTT	CASSRAIATENTIYF
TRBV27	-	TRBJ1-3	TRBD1	TGTGCCAGCAGTCCCGGGACAGGGTCTGGAAACACCATATATTTT	CASSPGTGSGNTIYF
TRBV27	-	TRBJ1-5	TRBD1	TGTGCCAGCAGTTTGGGACAGGGAAGTCAGCCCCAGCATTTT	CASSLGQGSQPQHF
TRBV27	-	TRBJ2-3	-	TGTGCCAGCAGCGGCGGTATAGACACAGATACGCAGTATTTT	CASSGGIDTDTQYF
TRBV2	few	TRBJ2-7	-	TGTGCCAGCAGGGTCAGCTCCTACGAGCAGTACTTC	CASRVSSYEQYF
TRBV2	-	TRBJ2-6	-	TGTGCCAGCAGCACCGGGTCTAAGACCTCTGGGGCCAACGTCCTGACTTTC	CASSTGSKTSGANVLTF
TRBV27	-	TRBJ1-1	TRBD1	TGTGCCAGCAGTTTGACAGGGGGACTCCCTGAAGCTTTCTTT	CASSLTGGLPEAFF
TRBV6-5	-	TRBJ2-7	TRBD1	TGTGCCAGCAGTTACTTCGGACAGGGGGCGGAAGAGCAGTACTTC	CASSYFGQGAEEQYF
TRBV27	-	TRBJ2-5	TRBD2	TGTGCCAGCAGTGCCATGACTAGCGGGAGGGTAGAGACCCAGTACTTC	CASSAMTSGRVETQYF
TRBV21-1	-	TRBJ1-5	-	TGTGCCAGCAGCAAAGGTTCAGGAGGACCGCATAGCAATCAGCCCCAGCATTTT	CASSKGSGGPHSNQPQHF
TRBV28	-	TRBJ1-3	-	TGTGCCAGCAGTTTATCACCCGGGGTAGACACCATATATTTT	CASSLSPGVDTIYF
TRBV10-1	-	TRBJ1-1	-	TGCGCCAGCAGTGAGTCGACGGGGAACACTGAAGCTTTCTTT	CASSESTGNTEAFF
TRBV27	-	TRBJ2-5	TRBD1	TGTGCCAGCAACACCGTAGGACAGGGTTTTGAGACCCAGTACTTC	CASNTVGQGFETQYF
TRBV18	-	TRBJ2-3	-	TGTGCCAGCTCACCGGTGGGAGTGGGTACAGATACGCAGTATTTT	CASSPVGVGTDTQYF
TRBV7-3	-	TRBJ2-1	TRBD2	TGTGCCAGCGGCCAGGGACCTAGCGGGGAGCTTAGTGAGCAGTTCTTC	CASGQGPSGELSEQFF
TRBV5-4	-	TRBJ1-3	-	TGTGCCAGCAGCTTGGGCAGGACAGACTCTGGAAACACCATATATTTT	CASSLGRTDSGNTIYF
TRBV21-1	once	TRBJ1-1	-	TGTGCCAGCAGCAAAGCGCTTTACAGGAGGGTTAACACTGAAGCTTTCTTT	CASSKALYRRVNTEAFF
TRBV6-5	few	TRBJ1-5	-	TGTGCCAGCAGTCCCCAAGGACAGACCAATCAGCCCCAGCATTTT	CASSPQGQTNQPQHF
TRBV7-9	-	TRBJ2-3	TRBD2	TGTGCCAGCAGCTTAGCGGCGGGAGGGGTTAGCACAGATACGCAGTATTTT	CASSLAAGGVSTDTQYF
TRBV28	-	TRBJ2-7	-	TGTGCCAGCAGTTTAACCCCCAGGTTAGGGACTCCCTACGAGCAGTACTTC	CASSLTPRLGTPYEQYF
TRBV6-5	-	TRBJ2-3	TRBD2	TGTGCCAGCAGTCGACTAGCGGGAAAAGATACGCAGTATTTT	CASSRLAGKDTQYF
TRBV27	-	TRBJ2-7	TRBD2	TGTGCCAGCAGTCAGACTAGCGGGAGGTACGAGCAGTACTTC	CASSQTSGRYEQYF
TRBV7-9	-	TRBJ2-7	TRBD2	TGTGCCAGCAGCGTCAGCGGGAGTTACGAGCAGTACTTC	CASSVSGSYEQYF
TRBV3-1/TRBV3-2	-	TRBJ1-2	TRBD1	TGTGCCAGCAGCCAAGTTGGGACAGGGGACGGCTACACCTTC	CASSQVGTGDGYTF
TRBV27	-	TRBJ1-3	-	TGTGCCAGCAGTTTAACGGGAGGAGGTGGAAACACCATATATTTT	CASSLTGGGGNTIYF
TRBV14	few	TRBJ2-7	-	TGTGCCAGCAGCAACAGGTACAGGGAGCCCTACGAGCAGTACTTC	CASSNRYREPYEQYF
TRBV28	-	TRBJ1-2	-	TGTGCCAGCAGTTTTTCAGGGACTAACTATGGCTACACCTTC	CASSFSGTNYGYTF
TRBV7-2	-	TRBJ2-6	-	TGTGCCAGCAGCCCCGACGGGATCTCTGGGGCCAACGTCCTGACTTTC	CASSPDGISGANVLTF
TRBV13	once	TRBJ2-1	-	TGTGCCAGCAGCTTAGGCGGGAGCTCCTACAATGAGCAGTTCTTC	CASSLGGSSYNEQFF
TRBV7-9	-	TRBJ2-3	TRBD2	TGTGCCAGCTACTGGGCAGCGGGAGAAGCAGATACGCAGTATTTT	CASYWAAGEADTQYF
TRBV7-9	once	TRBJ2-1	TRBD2	TGTGCCAGCAGCCCACGGGGGGGAGAGGCCTACAATGAGCAGTTCTTC	CASSPRGGEAYNEQFF
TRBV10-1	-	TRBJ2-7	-	TGCGCCAGCAGTCCGACCCGGACAATCTCCTACGAGCAGTACTTC	CASSPTRTISYEQYF
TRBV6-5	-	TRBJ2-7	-	TGTGCCAGCAGTTACTCGCCCGGGTCTATTAAGGACGAGCAGTACTTC	CASSYSPGSIKDEQYF
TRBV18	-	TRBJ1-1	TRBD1	TGTGCCAGCTCACCAGGGGTGAATGACAGGGCACCTCGGGCTTTCTTT	CASSPGVNDRAPRAFF
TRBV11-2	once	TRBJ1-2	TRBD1	TGTGCCAGCAGCGGCCGGGACAGGGTCCGCTATGGCTACACCTTC	CASSGRDRVRYGYTF